The next 17 T cell receptor beta chains were all read from a single sample in a study of T cell responses to AZD1222 COVID-19 vaccine. Repertoires were generated with immunoSEQ multiplex PCR, while TCRdb's copy carries only in-frame clones and drops some. The sample shows 150,000 to 200,000 clones, around nine tenths of them seen only once. The sequences come from peripheral blood, collected on day 0 of AZD1222 vaccination. The receptor source for this set is an adult in good health.

The V call is TRBV19, the J call TRBJ2-5; 8 bases match TRBD1. The germline V gene has CDR1 LNHDA and CDR2 SQIVND (reference sequence). V shed 4 bases, J shed 9 bases, and the junction held 7 bases outside the gene matches. The CDR3 extends over 13 amino acids. In DNA, the CDR3 is TGTGCCAGTAGTACTGATCGACAGGGGCCCCAGTACTTC. It yields the protein CASSTDRQGPQYF.

The chain combines TRBV4-3 with TRBJ1-4; possibly TRBD1 for D (5 bases). Trimming stripped 1 base from V and 7 bases from J, with 19 bases between. This CDR3 spans 17 amino acids. CDR1 is LGHNA, CDR2 YSLEER, per germline. In DNA, the CDR3 is TGCGCCAGCAGCCAAGTTGGAATAGGGCAGGGCGGTGAAAAACTGTTTTTT. Translation gives CASSQVGIGQGGEKLFF.

The gene calls are TRBV6-2 or TRBV6-3 and TRBJ2-2; the D is unclear. The CDR3 totals 15 residues. The V gene lost 4 bases and the J gene lost 0 bases, with 9 bases spanning the gap. Germline-derived CDR1 and CDR2 are MNHEY and SVGEGT. The CDR3 sequence: CASSSQGANTGELFF. CDR3 DNA: TGTGCCAGCAGTTCTCAAGGAGCGAACACCGGGGAGCTGTTTTTT.

This clone was seen once. The rearrangement links TRBV5-4 to TRBJ1-2, with TRBD1 matching 10 bases. Germline trimming cut 2 bases from V and 2 bases from J; bases unmatched to any gene: 3. This CDR3 spans 15 amino acids. The germline gives CDR1 SGHNT, CDR2 YYREEE (reference sequence). CDR3 DNA sequence: TGTGCCAGCAGCTTCGGGACAGGGGCGAACTATGGCTACACCTTC. Protein sequence: CASSFGTGANYGYTF.

This chain joins TRBV7-9 and TRBJ1-4; D gene unclear. The ends were cut back, 6 bases at V and 5 bases at J, with 16 bases in the middle. Germline V gives CDR1 SEHNR, CDR2 FQNEAQ (reference sequence). This CDR3 is built from 15 residues. CDR3 DNA: TGTGCCAGCAGTTCCCCCGGGTATCGGAATGAAAAACTGTTTTTT. This translates into CASSSPGYRNEKLFF.

With regard to this clone: The same CDR3 arises from other DNA sequences in this sample as well. The chain carries TRBV12-3 or TRBV12-4 and TRBJ1-5, with no clear D. Trimming took off 1 base at V and 0 bases at J, with 1 base between the two ends. The CDR3 contains 13 residues. The CDR3 loop reads CASSLGSNQPQHF. The DNA of the CDR3 is TGTGCCAGCAGTTTAGGTAGCAATCAGCCCCAGCATTTT.

V gene TRBV5-4 combines with J gene TRBJ1-3; possible D gene TRBD1, 6 bases. Germline V gene sequence: CDR1 SGHNT, CDR2 YYREEE (reference sequence). V lost 2 bases and J lost 7, with 10 bases in between. This CDR3 contains 13 residues. Here the CDR3 DNA reads TGTGCCAGCAGCTTACGTGGACAGAACACCATATATTTT. It translates to CASSLRGQNTIYF.

The chain combines TRBV28 with TRBJ1-6; D is possibly TRBD1 (5 bases). The V and J ends lost 2 bases and 10 bases respectively, with 12 bases between them. The CDR3 covers 14 residues. CDR1 and CDR2 from the germline V gene are MDHEN and SYDVKM. CDR3 residues: CASSLQGAKSPLHF. The CDR3 DNA is TGTGCCAGCAGTTTACAGGGTGCAAAGTCACCCCTCCACTTT.

The gene calls are TRBV11-3 and TRBJ2-1; TRBD2 matches 8 bases. The CDR3 extends over 13 amino acids. Trimming cost V 5 bases and J 6 bases; bases outside gene matches: 3. Per the germline V gene, CDR1 is SGHNT and CDR2 is YENEEA. CDR3 DNA sequence: TGTGCCAGCAGCGTTAGCGGGACCAATGAGCAGTTCTTC. Amino acids: CASSVSGTNEQFF.

V gene TRBV6-5 combines with J gene TRBJ1-1, with 7 bases lining up with TRBD1. The V segment lost 2 bases and the J segment 3 bases; nucleotides outside the gene matches: 6. The CDR3 has 15 amino acids. Germline loops: CDR1 MNHEY, CDR2 SVGAGI. As DNA, the CDR3 is TGTGCCAGCAGTTACACCACAGGGGAGGACACTGAAGCTTTCTTT. This sequence encodes CASSYTTGEDTEAFF.

The chain recombines TRBV19 with TRBJ1-1; the D is unclear. The germline CDR1 and CDR2 sequences are LNHDA and SQIVND (reference sequence). This CDR3 is 13 amino acids long. With 1 base removed from V and 11 bases from J, the gap between germline ends came to 14 bases. CDR3 bases: TGTGCCAGTAGTATAGGGAGCGCCCCTGCTGCTTTCTTT. This sequence encodes CASSIGSAPAAFF.

V and J are TRBV7-8 and TRBJ1-2; perhaps TRBD1 as D (5 bases). Trimming left V 1 base short and J 8 bases short, with 17 bases between. The CDR3 contains 15 residues. Looked up from germline, CDR1 is SGHVS and CDR2 is FQNEAQ. CDR3: CASSLVIGQGKGYTF. DNA for the CDR3: TGTGCCAGCAGCTTAGTAATCGGGCAGGGAAAAGGCTACACCTTC. Variable domain in full (rest from reference TRBV7-8 and TRBJ1-2): GAGVSQSPRYKVAKRGQDVALRCDPISGHVSLFWYQQALGQGPEFLTYFQNEAQLDKSGLPSDRFFAERPEGSVSTLKIQRTQQEDSAVYLCASSLVIGQGKGYTFGSGTRLTVV.

This clone appeared a single time. Within the sample, other DNA sequences also encode this same CDR3. The V call is TRBV28, the J call TRBJ1-2; D may be TRBD1 (5 bases). The germline gives CDR1 MDHEN, CDR2 SYDVKM. This CDR3 is 12 amino acids long. Trimming removed 6 bases from V and 5 bases from J, with 10 bases in between. The CDR3 here is CASSYRTYGYTF. The CDR3 nucleotides are TGTGCCAGCAGCTACAGGACATATGGCTACACCTTC.

This clone was found a few times. V usage is TRBV3-1 (or the pseudogene TRBV3-2) and J usage is TRBJ1-1; D is undetermined. The CDR3 length is 14 residues. V was pared by 1 base and J by 6 bases, with 12 bases between. Germline-derived CDR1 and CDR2 are LGHDT and YNNKEL (reference sequence). CDR3 protein: CASSQGPEGSEAFF. CDR3 bases: TGTGCCAGCAGCCAAGGGCCGGAAGGTTCTGAAGCTTTCTTT.

CDR3 in amino acids: CAWLKGPGETQYF. CDR3 sequence (DNA): TGTGCCTGGTTGAAGGGACCCGGGGAGACCCAGTACTTC. The J gene is TRBJ2-5, the V gene TRBV30, with D possibly being TRBD1 or TRBD2 (5 bases each). The CDR3 is 13 residues long. The germline V gene has CDR1 GTSNPN and CDR2 SVGIG (reference sequence). V lost 5 bases, J lost 5 bases, and 15 bases lay in between.

The rearrangement links TRBV5-8 to TRBJ2-3; D remains unclear. The V gene lost 3 bases and the J gene lost 4 bases, with 9 bases spanning the gap. The CDR3 consists of 13 residues. Per the germline V gene, CDR1 is SGHTS and CDR2 is YDEGEE. The CDR3 protein is CASSSLAADTQYF. CDR3 bases: TGTGCCAGCAGCTCGTTGGCGGCAGATACGCAGTATTTT.

This clone is a singleton in its sample. The CDR3 nucleotides read TGTGCCAGCAGTTTCGACCTAAGGCGGGGCCTCGCCTACGAGCAGTACTTC. This sequence encodes CASSFDLRRGLAYEQYF. The gene calls are TRBV6-2 or TRBV6-3 and TRBJ2-7, with D maybe TRBD2 (6 bases). CDR1 is MNHEY, CDR2 SVGEGT, per germline. The V end lost 4 bases, the J end lost 2 bases, and 21 bases lay between the germline ends. This CDR3 contains 17 residues.